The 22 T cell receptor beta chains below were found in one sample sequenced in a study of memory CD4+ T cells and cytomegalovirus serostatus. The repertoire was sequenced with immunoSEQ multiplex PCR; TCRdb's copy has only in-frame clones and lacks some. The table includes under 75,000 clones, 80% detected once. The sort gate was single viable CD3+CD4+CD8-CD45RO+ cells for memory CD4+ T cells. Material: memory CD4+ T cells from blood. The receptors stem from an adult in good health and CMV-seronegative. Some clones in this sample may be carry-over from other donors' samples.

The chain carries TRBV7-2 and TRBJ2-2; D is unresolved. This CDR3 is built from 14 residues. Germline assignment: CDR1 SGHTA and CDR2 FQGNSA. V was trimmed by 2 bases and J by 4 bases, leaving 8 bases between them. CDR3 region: CASSLYIPTGELFF. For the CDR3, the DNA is TGTGCCAGCAGCTTATACATTCCCACCGGGGAGCTGTTTTTT. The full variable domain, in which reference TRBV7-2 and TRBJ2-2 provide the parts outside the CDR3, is GAGVSQSPSNKVTEKGKDVELRCDPISGHTALYWYRQSLGQGLEFLIYFQGNSAPDKSGLPSDRFSAERTGGSVSTLTIQRTQQEDSAVYLCASSLYIPTGELFFGEGSRLTVL.

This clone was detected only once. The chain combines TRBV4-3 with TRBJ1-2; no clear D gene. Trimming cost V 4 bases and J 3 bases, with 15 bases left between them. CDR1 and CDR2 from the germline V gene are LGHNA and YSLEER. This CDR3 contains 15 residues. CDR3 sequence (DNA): TGCGCCAGCAGCCCCGAACAACGTAGCGACTATGGCTACACCTTC. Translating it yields CASSPEQRSDYGYTF.

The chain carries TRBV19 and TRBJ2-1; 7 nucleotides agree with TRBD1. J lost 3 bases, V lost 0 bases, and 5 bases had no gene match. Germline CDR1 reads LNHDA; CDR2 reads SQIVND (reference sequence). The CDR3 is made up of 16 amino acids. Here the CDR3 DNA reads TGTGCCAGTAGTATAGACCCGACAGGGAACTACAATGAGCAGTTCTTC. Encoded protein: CASSIDPTGNYNEQFF. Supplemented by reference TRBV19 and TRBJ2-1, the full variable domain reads DGGITQSPKYLFRKEGQNVTLSCEQNLNHDAMYWYRQDPGQGLRLIYYSQIVNDFQKGDIAEGYSVSREKKESFPLTVTSAQKNPTAFYLCASSIDPTGNYNEQFFGPGTRLTVL.

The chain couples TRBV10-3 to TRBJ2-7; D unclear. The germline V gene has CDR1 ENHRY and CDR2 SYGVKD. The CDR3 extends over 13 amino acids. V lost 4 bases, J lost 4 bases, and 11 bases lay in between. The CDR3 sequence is CAISGSSRYEQYF. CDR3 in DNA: TGTGCCATCAGTGGTTCTAGTAGGTACGAGCAGTACTTC.

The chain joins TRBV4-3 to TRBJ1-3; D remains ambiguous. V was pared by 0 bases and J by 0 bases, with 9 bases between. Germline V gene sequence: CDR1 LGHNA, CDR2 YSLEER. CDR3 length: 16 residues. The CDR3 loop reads CASSQDPADSGNTIYF. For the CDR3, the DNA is TGCGCCAGCAGCCAAGATCCAGCCGACTCTGGAAACACCATATATTTT.

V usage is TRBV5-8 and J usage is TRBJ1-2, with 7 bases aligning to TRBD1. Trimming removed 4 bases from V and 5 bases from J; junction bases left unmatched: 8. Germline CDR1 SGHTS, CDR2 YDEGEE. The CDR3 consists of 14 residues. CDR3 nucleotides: TGTGCCAGCAGCCTGACAGGGCGAGTATATGGCTACACCTTC. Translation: CASSLTGRVYGYTF.

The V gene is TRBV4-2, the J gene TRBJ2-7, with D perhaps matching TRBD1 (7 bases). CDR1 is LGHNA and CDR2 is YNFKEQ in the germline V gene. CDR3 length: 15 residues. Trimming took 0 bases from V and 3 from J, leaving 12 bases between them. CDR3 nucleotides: TGTGCCAGCAGCCAAGATTGGCAGGGGGGCTACGAGCAGTACTTC. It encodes CASSQDWQGGYEQYF.

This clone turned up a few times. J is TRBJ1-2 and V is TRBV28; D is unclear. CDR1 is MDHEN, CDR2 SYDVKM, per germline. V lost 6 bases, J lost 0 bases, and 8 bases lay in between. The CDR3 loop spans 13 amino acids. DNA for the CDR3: TGTGCCAGCAGCAATCAAGCTAACTATGGCTACACCTTC. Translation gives CASSNQANYGYTF.

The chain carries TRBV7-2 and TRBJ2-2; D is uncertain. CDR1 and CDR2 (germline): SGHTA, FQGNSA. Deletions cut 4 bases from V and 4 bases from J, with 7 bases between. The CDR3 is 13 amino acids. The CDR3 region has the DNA TGTGCCAGCAGCTATAGGTCCACCGGGGAGCTGTTTTTT. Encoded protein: CASSYRSTGELFF.

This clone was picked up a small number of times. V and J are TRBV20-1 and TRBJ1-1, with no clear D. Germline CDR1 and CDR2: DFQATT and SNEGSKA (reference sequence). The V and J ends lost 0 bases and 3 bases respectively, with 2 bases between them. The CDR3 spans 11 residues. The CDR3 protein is CSARDDTEAFF. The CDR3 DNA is TGCAGTGCTAGAGACGACACTGAAGCTTTCTTT.

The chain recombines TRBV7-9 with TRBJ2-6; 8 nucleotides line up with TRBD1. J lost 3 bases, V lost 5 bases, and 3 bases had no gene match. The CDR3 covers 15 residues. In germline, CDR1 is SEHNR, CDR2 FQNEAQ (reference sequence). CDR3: CASSTDRGGANVLTF. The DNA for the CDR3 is TGTGCCAGCAGCACTGACAGGGGTGGGGCCAACGTCCTGACTTTC. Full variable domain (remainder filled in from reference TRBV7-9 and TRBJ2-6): DTGVSQNPRHKITKRGQNVTFRCDPISEHNRLYWYRQTLGQGPEFLTYFQNEAQLEKSRLLSDRFSAERPKGSFSTLEIQRTEQGDSAMYLCASSTDRGGANVLTFGAGSRLTVL.

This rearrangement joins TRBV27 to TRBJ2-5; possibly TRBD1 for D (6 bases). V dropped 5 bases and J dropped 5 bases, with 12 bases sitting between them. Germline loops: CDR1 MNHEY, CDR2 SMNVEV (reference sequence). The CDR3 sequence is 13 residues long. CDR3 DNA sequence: TGTGCCAGCAGTACCAGGGGAAGGGAGACCCAGTACTTC. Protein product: CASSTRGRETQYF.

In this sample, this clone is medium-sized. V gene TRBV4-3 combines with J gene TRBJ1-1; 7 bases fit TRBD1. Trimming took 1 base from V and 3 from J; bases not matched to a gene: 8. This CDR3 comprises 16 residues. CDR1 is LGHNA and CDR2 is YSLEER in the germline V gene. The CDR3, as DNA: TGCGCCAGCAGCCAAGTTCCAGGACAGGCCCACACTGAAGCTTTCTTT. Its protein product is CASSQVPGQAHTEAFF.

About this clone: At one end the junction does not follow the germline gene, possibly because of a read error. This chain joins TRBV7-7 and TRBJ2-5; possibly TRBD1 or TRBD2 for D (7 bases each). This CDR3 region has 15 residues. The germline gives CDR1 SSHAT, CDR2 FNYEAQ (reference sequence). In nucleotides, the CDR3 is TGTGCTAGCAGCTCAAGCGGGACAGCTCAAGAGACCCAGTACTTC. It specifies CASSSSGTAQETQYF.

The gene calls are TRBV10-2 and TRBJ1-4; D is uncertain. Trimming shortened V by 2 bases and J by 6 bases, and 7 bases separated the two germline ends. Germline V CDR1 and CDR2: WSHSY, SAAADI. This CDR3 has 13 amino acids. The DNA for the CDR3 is TGCGCCAGCAGTGAGGGCCCATATGAAAAACTGTTTTTT. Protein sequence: CASSEGPYEKLFF.

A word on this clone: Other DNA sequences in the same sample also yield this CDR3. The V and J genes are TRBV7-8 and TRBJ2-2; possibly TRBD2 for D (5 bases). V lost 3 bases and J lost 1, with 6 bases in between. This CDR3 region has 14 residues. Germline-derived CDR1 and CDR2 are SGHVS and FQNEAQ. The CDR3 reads CASSLEENTGELFF. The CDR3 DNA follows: TGTGCCAGCAGCTTGGAGGAGAACACCGGGGAGCTGTTTTTT.

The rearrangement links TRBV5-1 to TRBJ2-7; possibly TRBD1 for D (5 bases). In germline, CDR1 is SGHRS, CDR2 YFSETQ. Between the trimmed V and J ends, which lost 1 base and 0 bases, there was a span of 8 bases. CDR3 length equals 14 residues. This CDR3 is CASSLTGSSYEQYF. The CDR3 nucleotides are TGCGCCAGCAGCTTGACAGGATCCTCCTACGAGCAGTACTTC.

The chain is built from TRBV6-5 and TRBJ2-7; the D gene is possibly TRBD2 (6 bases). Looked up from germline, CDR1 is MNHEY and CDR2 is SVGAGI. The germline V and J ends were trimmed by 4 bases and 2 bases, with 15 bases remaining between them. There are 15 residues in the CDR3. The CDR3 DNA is TGTGCCAGCAGTTCGGTGGCGGGGACCGCCTACGAGCAGTACTTC. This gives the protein CASSSVAGTAYEQYF.

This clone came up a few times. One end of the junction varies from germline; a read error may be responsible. CDR3 region: CASSLDGSYEQYF. Here the CDR3 DNA reads TGTGCTAGCAGCTTAGACGGCTCCTACGAGCAGTACTTC. The J gene is TRBJ2-7, the V gene TRBV7-7; D is unclear. Looked up from germline, CDR1 is SSHAT and CDR2 is FNYEAQ (reference sequence). The CDR3 extends over 13 amino acids.

This CDR3 is CASSYSITPGNTIYF. DNA for the CDR3: TGTGCCAGCAGTTACTCGATTACACCCGGAAACACCATATATTTT. The J gene is TRBJ1-3, the V gene TRBV6-5, with D uncertain. Germline values: CDR1 MNHEY, CDR2 SVGAGI. V was cut by 0 bases and J by 4 bases, with 10 bases left in between. The CDR3 covers 15 residues.

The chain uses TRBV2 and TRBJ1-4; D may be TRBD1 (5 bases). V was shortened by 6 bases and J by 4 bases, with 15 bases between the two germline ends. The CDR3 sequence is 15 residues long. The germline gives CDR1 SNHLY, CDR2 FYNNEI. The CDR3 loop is CASRAFDSNNEKLFF. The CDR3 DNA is TGTGCCAGCAGAGCCTTTGACAGTAATAATGAAAAACTGTTTTTT.

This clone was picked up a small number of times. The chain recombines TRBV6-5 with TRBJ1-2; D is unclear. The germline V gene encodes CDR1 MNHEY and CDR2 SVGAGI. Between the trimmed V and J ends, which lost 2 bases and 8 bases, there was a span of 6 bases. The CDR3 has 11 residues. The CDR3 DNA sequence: TGTGCCAGCAGTTACGGCAGAGGCTACACCTTC. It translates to CASSYGRGYTF.